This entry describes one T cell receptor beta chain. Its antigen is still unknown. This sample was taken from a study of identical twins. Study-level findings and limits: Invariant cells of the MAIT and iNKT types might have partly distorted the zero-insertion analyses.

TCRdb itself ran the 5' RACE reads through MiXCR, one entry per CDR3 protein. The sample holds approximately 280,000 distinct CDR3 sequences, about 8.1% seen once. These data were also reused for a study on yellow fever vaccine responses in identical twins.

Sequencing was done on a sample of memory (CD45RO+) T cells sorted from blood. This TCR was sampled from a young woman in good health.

CDR3 in amino acids: CASTISGRGQETQYF. The DNA for the CDR3 is TGTGCCAGCACTATCTCCGGGCGGGGTCAAGAGACCCAGTACTTC. The chain is built from TRBV6-1 and TRBJ2-5; a possible D gene is TRBD2 (6 bases). Trimming shortened V by 7 bases and J by 2 bases, and 17 bases separated the two germline ends. This CDR3 contains 15 residues. The V gene's germline CDR1 is MNHNS and CDR2 SASEGT.